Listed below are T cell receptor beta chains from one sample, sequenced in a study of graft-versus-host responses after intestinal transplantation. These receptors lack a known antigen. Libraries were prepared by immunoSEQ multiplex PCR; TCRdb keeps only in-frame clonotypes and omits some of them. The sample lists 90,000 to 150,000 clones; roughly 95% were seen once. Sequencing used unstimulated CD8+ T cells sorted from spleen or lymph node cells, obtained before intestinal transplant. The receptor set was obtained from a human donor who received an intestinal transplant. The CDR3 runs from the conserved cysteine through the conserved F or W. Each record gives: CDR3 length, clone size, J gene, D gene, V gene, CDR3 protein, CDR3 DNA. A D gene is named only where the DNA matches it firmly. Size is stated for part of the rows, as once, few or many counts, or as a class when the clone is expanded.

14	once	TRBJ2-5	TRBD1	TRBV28	CASSLQGASETQYF	TGTGCCAGCAGCCTACAGGGGGCTAGCGAGACCCAGTACTTC
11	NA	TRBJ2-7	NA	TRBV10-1	CASSDGDGQYF	TGCGCCAGCAGTGATGGGGACGGTCAGTACTTC
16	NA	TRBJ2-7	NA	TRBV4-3	CASSQELAVSSYEQYF	TGCGCCAGCAGCCAAGAGTTAGCGGTCAGCTCCTACGAGCAGTACTTC
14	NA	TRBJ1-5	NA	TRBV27	CASSFGVSNQPQHF	TGTGCCAGCAGTTTTGGGGTTAGCAATCAGCCCCAGCATTTT
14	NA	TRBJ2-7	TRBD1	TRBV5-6	CASSFGQGSYEQYF	TGTGCCAGCAGCTTCGGACAGGGCTCCTACGAGCAGTACTTC
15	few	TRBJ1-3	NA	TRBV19	CASSIGRSSGNTIYF	TGTGCCAGTAGTATAGGAAGGAGCTCTGGAAACACCATATATTTT
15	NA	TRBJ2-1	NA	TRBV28	CASSFRGSTYNEQFF	TGTGCCAGCAGTTTTCGGGGCAGCACCTACAATGAGCAGTTCTTC
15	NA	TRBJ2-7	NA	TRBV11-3	CASSLVPHTPYEQYF	TGTGCCAGCAGCTTAGTGCCCCACACGCCCTACGAGCAGTACTTC
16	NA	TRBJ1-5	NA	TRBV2	CASTGKATGWPQPQHF	TGTGCCAGCACCGGAAAGGCGACGGGCTGGCCCCAGCCCCAGCATTTT
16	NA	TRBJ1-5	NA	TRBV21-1	CASSKVGGAVNQPQHF	TGTGCCAGCAGCAAAGTCGGGGGGGCAGTCAATCAGCCCCAGCATTTT